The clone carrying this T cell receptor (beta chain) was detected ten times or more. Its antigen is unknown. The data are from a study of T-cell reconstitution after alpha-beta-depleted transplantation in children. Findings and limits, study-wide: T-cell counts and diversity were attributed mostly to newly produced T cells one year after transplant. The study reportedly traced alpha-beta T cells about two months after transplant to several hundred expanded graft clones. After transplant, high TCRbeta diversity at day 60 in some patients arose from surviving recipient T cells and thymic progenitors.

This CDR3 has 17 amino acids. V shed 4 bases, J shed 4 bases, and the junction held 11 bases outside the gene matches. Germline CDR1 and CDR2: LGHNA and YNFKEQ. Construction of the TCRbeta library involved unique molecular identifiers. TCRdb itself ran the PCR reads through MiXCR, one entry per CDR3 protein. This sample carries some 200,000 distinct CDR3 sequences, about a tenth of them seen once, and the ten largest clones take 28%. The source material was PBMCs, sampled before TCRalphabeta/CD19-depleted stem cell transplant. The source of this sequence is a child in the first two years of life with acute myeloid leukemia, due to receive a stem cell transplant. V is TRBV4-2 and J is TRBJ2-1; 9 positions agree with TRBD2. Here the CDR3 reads CASSPAGSGGKYNEQFF. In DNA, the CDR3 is TGTGCCAGCAGCCCGGCCGGGAGCGGGGGGAAATACAATGAGCAGTTCTTC.